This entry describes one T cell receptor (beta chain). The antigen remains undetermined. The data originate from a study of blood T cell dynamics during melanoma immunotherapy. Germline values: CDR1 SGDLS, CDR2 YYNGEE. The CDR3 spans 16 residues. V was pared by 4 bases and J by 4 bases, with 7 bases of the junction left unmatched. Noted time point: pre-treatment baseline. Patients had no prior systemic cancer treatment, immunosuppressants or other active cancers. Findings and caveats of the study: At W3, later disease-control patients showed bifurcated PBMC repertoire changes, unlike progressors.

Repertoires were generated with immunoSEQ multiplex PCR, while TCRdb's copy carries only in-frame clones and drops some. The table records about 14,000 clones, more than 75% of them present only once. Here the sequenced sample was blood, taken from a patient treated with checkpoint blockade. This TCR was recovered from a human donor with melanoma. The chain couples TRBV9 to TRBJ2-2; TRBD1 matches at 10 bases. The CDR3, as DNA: TGTGCCAGCAGCACGACGGGACAGGGGACCACCGGGGAGCTGTTTTTT. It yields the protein CASSTTGQGTTGELFF.